These 3 T cell receptor beta chains share one sample of origin, sequenced in a study of control samples from healthy donors and cancer patients. The protocol was immunoSEQ multiplex PCR, while the TCRdb copy is restricted to in-frame clones and leaves out a portion. The sample holds some 120,000 clones, around 86% seen once. The sequenced sample consisted of blood. The source is a man between 40 and 49 years old in good health.

The chain joins TRBV18 to TRBJ1-2; D uncertain. Trimming removed 1 base from V and 0 bases from J, with 12 bases in between. CDR3 length: 16 residues. Germline CDR1 and CDR2: KGHSH and LQKENI. The CDR3 region is CASSPLSPRANYGYTF. The CDR3 DNA sequence: TGTGCCAGCTCACCACTGTCCCCTCGGGCTAACTATGGCTACACCTTC.

The CDR3 is CASSPLMNTGELFF. CDR3 coding DNA: TGTGCCAGCTCACCGCTGATGAACACCGGGGAGCTGTTTTTT. J is TRBJ2-2 and V is TRBV18, with D unresolved. From germline, CDR1 is KGHSH and CDR2 LQKENI. This CDR3 contains 14 residues. The V and J ends lost 3 bases and 1 base respectively, with 6 bases between them. The full variable domain, rest sourced from reference TRBV18 and TRBJ2-2, is NAGVMQNPRHLVRRRGQEARLRCSPMKGHSHVYWYRQLPEEGLKFMVYLQKENIIDESGMPKERFSAEFPKEGPSILRIQQVVRGDSAAYFCASSPLMNTGELFFGEGSRLTVL.

In its sample, this clone was seen once. J is TRBJ2-7 and V is TRBV7-9; D not resolved. With 0 bases removed from V and 3 bases from J, the gap between germline ends came to 9 bases. CDR1 and CDR2 (germline): SEHNR, FQNEAQ (reference sequence). The CDR3 extends over 14 amino acids. CDR3 nucleotide sequence: TGTGCCAGCAGCTTAGCGTATACCAGCTACGAGCAGTACTTC. Protein product: CASSLAYTSYEQYF.